The 14 T cell receptor beta chains below all came from one sample that was sequenced in a study of human CD8 memory T cell subsets. Investigators built TCR beta libraries using UMI-labeled 5' RACE. Following a re-call of the 5' RACE reads, TCRdb has one entry per CDR3 protein and lacks DNA. In total, the table holds around 3,100 distinct CDR3 sequences. The material sequenced was CD8+ T cells from PBMCs. Receptors were obtained from a human donor in good health.

The chain's CDR3 is CASSPSNYEQYF. The V gene is TRBV14, the J gene TRBJ2-7. Per germline, CDR1 SGHDN and CDR2 FVKESK. This CDR3 has 12 amino acids.

The chain couples TRBV9 to TRBJ2-1; no DNA is available, so the TRBD2 call from TCRdb remains unchecked. Germline CDR1 and CDR2: SGDLS and YYNGEE. The length of the CDR3 is 14 residues. CDR3: CASSAGGVYNEQFF.

The chain uses TRBV9 and TRBJ1-3. Per the germline V gene, CDR1 is SGDLS and CDR2 is YYNGEE. This CDR3 is built from 17 residues. The CDR3 loop is CASSLSPGLTSGNTIYF.

This chain links TRBV7-3 with TRBJ2-1; TCRdb names TRBD2, which stays unverified in the absence of DNA. The CDR3 length is 16 residues. Germline loops: CDR1 SGHTA, CDR2 FQGTGA. CDR3 amino acids: CASSQKPSSPYNEQFF.

This CDR3 is CASSRTGGNTGELFF. The V gene is TRBV5-1, the J gene TRBJ2-2; TCRdb's assignment of TRBD1 cannot be checked, as there is no DNA. Germline lookup yields CDR1 SGHRS and CDR2 YFSETQ. There are 15 residues in the CDR3.

This clonotype is called medium-sized based on its frequency. The chain recombines TRBV6-1 with TRBJ1-2; checking the TCRdb D call of TRBD1 is not possible without DNA. The CDR3 consists of 16 residues. Germline V lookup: CDR1 MNHNS, CDR2 SASEGT. The CDR3 is CASSEAYGDSTYGYTF.

The V and J genes are TRBV20-1 and TRBJ1-6; TCRdb's D gene call, TRBD1, goes unchecked for lack of DNA. Germline V gives CDR1 DFQATT, CDR2 SNEGSKA (reference sequence). The CDR3 consists of 14 residues. Here the CDR3 reads CSARAGQEYSPLHF.

By frequency, this clonotype registers medium-sized (0.01 to 0.1%). CDR3 sequence: CASSGGTRGRETQYF. The chain is built from TRBV7-2 and TRBJ2-5; the TCRdb call, TRBD2, lacks DNA for checking. Per germline, CDR1 SGHTA and CDR2 FQGNSA. This CDR3 has 15 residues. The variable domain in full, with the rest retrieved from reference TRBV7-2 and TRBJ2-5, is GAGVSQSPSNKVTEKGKDVELRCDPISGHTALYWYRQSLGQGLEFLIYFQGNSAPDKSGLPSDRFSAERTGGSVSTLTIQRTQQEDSAVYLCASSGGTRGRETQYFGPGTRLLVL.

This clonotype is deemed medium-sized by its frequency. This chain's CDR3 is CASSLGPRGTDTQYF. This sequence joins TRBV27 and TRBJ2-3; with no DNA, the TCRdb D assignment of TRBD1 cannot be verified. This CDR3 has 15 amino acids. Germline V gene sequence: CDR1 MNHEY, CDR2 SMNVEV (reference sequence).

This clonotype is medium-sized by frequency. This sequence joins TRBV7-9 and TRBJ1-6. The CDR3 runs to 14 residues. Germline loops: CDR1 SEHNR, CDR2 FQNEAQ (reference sequence). This CDR3 is CASSFLGGGSPLHF.

This clonotype is medium-sized by frequency. The chain employs TRBV4-1 and TRBJ2-7; as DNA is missing, the TRBD2 call by TCRdb cannot be tested. The CDR3 runs 17 residues. Germline V gene sequence: CDR1 MGHRA, CDR2 YSYEKL. The CDR3 spells CASSQGIGSRSSYEQYF.

The chain uses TRBV20-1 and TRBJ1-1; with no DNA, the TCRdb D assignment of TRBD1 cannot be verified. The CDR3 length is 15 residues. Germline CDR1 and CDR2: DFQATT and SNEGSKA (reference sequence). The CDR3 sequence: CSAKAGTGLNTEAFF.

V gene TRBV10-2 combines with J gene TRBJ2-7; as DNA is missing, the TRBD1 call by TCRdb cannot be tested. This CDR3 is 14 amino acids long. The germline V gene has CDR1 WSHSY and CDR2 SAAADI. The CDR3 here is CASSEMRGQGEQYF.

By frequency, this clonotype is medium-sized (0.01 to 0.1%). CDR3: CSARGVDTYGYTF. This chain joins TRBV20-1 and TRBJ1-2. The CDR3 runs to 13 residues. Germline CDR1 and CDR2: DFQATT and SNEGSKA (reference sequence).